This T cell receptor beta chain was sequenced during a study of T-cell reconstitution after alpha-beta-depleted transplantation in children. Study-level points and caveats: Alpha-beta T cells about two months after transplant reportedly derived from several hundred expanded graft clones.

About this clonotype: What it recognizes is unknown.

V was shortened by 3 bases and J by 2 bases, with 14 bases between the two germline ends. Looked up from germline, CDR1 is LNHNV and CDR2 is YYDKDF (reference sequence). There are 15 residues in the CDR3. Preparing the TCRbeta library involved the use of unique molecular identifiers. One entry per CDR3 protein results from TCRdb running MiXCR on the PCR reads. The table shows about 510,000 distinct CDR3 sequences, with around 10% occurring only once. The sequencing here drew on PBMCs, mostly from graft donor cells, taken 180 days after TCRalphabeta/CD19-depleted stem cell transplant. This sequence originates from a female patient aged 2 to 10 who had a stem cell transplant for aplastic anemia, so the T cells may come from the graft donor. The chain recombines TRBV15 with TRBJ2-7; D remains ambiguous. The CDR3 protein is CATSRTLAVTYEQYF. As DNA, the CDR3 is TGTGCCACCAGCAGGACTCTCGCCGTTACCTACGAGCAGTACTTC.